What follows describes a single T cell receptor beta chain. Unmatched junction bases numbered 9, after V lost 0 bases and J lost 8 bases. CDR1 SGHNT and CDR2 YENEEA come from the germline V gene. This CDR3 has 16 residues. The sample originates from a study of T cells in tumors and immune-related adverse events. Measured with immunoSEQ multiplex PCR; TCRdb has only the in-frame clones, and not every one. Of roughly 4,700 clones listed, approximately 64% are singletons. The receptor was derived from a female donor with metastatic renal cell carcinoma. This chain connects TRBV11-3 to TRBJ2-1; 8 bases are a match to TRBD2. The sample was gut tissue, taken from a patient treated with anti-PD-1 therapy. The CDR3 sequence is CASSLDEAGGVYEQFF. The CDR3 nucleotides read TGTGCCAGCAGCTTAGATGAGGCGGGAGGCGTCTATGAGCAGTTCTTC.